The clone carrying this T cell receptor (beta chain) was detected only a few times. What it recognizes is unknown. Researchers report isolating at least 6 million PBMCs per sample. The second PCR ran roughly 6 to 12 cycles with a sample-barcoded 5' primer and J-beta primers. TCRdb re-analysed the 5' RACE reads in MiXCR, keeping a single row per CDR3 protein. There are about 780,000 distinct CDR3 sequences in the sample; 46% occur only once, and around 18% lies in the top ten. This entry comes from a study of blood T cells in healthy people across ages. Whole-study results and caveats: Investigators viewed diversity estimates from one million T cells as underestimates, the study reported. The unsorted PBMCs prevented any conclusive comparison of naive versus antigen-experienced cells.

The length of the CDR3 is 14 residues. V was pared by 2 bases and J by 5 bases, with 12 bases between. Material for sequencing was blood. The TCR comes from an elderly man in good health. This chain uses TRBV12-3 or TRBV12-4 with TRBJ1-1; D call uncertain. The CDR3 reads CASSLWTGETEAFF. The CDR3 nucleotides are TGTGCCAGCAGTTTATGGACTGGGGAGACTGAAGCTTTCTTT.